The entry below describes one T cell receptor beta chain. Its target is unknown. CDR1 and CDR2 (germline): MNHNS, SASEGT. The CDR3 has 13 residues. V was clipped by 2 bases and J by 7 bases, with 9 bases between them. This entry belongs to a study of intratumoral heterogeneity in liver cancer. General study findings and limits: Reportedly, regional differences in tumor-infiltrating lymphocyte burden estimated from RNA-seq held up under TCR sequencing.

Tumour samples came from separate, distinct regions of the hepatocellular carcinoma nodule. Assay used: immunoSEQ multiplex PCR; TCRdb lists only in-frame clones, some missing. The repertoire holds thousands of clones, with around 71% as singletons. The receptor was derived from a woman aged 70 to 79 with hepatocellular carcinoma. The sequencing here drew on tumor tissue, taken before any cancer treatment. This chain links TRBV6-1 with TRBJ1-5; D is perhaps TRBD1 (5 bases). CDR3 nucleotides: TGTGCCAGCAGTGAATCGGGGCCACAGCCCCAGCATTTT. Translating gives CASSESGPQPQHF.